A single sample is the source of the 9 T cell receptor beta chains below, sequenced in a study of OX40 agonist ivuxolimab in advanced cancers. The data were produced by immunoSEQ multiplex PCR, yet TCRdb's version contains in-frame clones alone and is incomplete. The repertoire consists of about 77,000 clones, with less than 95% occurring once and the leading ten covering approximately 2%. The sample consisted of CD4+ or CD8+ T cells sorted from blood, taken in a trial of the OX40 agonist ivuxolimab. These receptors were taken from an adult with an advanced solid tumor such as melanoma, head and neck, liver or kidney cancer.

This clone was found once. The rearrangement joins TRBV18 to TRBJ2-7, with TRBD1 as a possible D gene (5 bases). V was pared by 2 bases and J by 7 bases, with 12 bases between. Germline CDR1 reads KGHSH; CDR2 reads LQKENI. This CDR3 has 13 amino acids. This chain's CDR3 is CASSPSGMGEQYF. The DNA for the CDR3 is TGTGCCAGCTCACCATCAGGGATGGGGGAGCAGTACTTC.

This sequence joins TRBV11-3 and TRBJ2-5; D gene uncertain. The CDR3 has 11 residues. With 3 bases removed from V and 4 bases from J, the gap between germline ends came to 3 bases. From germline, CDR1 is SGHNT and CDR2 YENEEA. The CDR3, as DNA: TGTGCCAGCAGCTTTAGAGAGACCCAGTACTTC. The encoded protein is CASSFRETQYF.

The CDR3 here is CSVRFSGPYNEQFF. For the CDR3, the DNA is TGCAGCGTCCGTTTTAGCGGCCCCTACAATGAGCAGTTCTTC. This rearrangement joins TRBV29-1 to TRBJ2-1; D possibly corresponds to TRBD2 (6 bases). Germline CDR1 and CDR2: SQVTM and ANQGSEA. V shed 6 bases and J shed 2 bases, with 14 bases lying between them. The CDR3 is 14 amino acids.

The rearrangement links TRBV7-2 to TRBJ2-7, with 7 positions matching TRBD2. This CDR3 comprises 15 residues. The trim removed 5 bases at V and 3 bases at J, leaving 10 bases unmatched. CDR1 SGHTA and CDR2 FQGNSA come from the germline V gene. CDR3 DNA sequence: TGTGCCAGCAGCCCATCCCTGGCGGGGGACTACGAGCAGTACTTC. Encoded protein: CASSPSLAGDYEQYF.

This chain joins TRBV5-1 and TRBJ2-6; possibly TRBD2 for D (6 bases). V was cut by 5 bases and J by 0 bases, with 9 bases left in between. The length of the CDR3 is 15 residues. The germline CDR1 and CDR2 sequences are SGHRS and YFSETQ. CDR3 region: CASSSGGSGANVLTF. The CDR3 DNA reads TGCGCCAGCAGTTCCGGGGGCTCTGGGGCCAACGTCCTGACTTTC.

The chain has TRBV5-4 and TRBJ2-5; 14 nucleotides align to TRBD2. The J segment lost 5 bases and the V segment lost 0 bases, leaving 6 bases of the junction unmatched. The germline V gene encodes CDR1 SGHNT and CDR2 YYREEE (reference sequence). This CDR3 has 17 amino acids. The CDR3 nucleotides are TGTGCCAGCAGCTTGGGACTAGCGGGGGGGCCTTTGGAGACCCAGTACTTC. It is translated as CASSLGLAGGPLETQYF. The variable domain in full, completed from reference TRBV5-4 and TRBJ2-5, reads ETGVTQSPTHLIKTRGQQVTLRCSSQSGHNTVSWYQQALGQGPQFIFQYYREEENGRGNFPPRFSGLQFPNYSSELNVNALELDDSALYLCASSLGLAGGPLETQYFGPGTRLLVL.

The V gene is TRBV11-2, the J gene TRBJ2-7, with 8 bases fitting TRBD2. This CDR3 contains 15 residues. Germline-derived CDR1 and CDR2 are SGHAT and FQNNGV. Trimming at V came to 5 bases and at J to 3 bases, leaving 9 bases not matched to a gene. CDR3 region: CASSLAAAGDYEQYF. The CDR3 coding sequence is TGTGCCAGCAGCCTCGCAGCAGCGGGGGACTACGAGCAGTACTTC.

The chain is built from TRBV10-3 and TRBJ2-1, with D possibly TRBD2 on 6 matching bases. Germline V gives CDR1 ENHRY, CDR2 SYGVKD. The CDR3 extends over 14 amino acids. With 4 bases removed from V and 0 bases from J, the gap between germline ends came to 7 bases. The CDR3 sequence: CAISGGVSYNEQFF. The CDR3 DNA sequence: TGTGCCATCAGTGGGGGGGTCTCCTACAATGAGCAGTTCTTC.

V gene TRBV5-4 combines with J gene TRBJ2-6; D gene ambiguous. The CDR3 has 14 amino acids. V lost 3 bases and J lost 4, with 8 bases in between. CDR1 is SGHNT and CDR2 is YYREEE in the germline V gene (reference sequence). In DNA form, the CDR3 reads TGTGCCAGCAGCTACAGCTCCGGGGCCAACGTCCTGACTTTC. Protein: CASSYSSGANVLTF. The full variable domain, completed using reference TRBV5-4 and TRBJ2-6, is ETGVTQSPTHLIKTRGQQVTLRCSSQSGHNTVSWYQQALGQGPQFIFQYYREEENGRGNFPPRFSGLQFPNYSSELNVNALELDDSALYLCASSYSSGANVLTFGAGSRLTVL.